The rows below give T cell receptor beta chains drawn from one sample of a study of control samples from healthy donors and cancer patients. Clones were read by immunoSEQ multiplex PCR, and TCRdb kept only the in-frame ones, dropping some. The data hold 110,000 to 150,000 clones, with around nine tenths observed a single time. Sequencing was done on a sample of blood. These receptors were taken from a woman in her twenties or thirties in good health. The CDR3 runs from the conserved cysteine through the conserved F or W. The D gene is left open where the match is weak. The size entry is marked missing in some rows and otherwise reads once, few, many or a size class.

>.|TRBV5-5|.|TRBJ2-3
TGTGCCAGCAGCTGGGGCAGGACAGGCGGGACCGATACGCAGTATTTT
CASSWGRTGGTDTQYF
>.|TRBV6-2/TRBV6-3|.|TRBJ1-1
TGTGCCAGCAGTACCCCCTTGAACACTGAAGCTTTCTTT
CASSTPLNTEAFF
>.|TRBV7-9|.|TRBJ2-1
TGTGCCAGCAGCCCCAGCGGCCCCTGGAATGAGCAGTTCTTC
CASSPSGPWNEQFF
>TRBD2|TRBV7-7|.|TRBJ2-5
TGTGCCAGCAGCTTAGCCGTTAGGGCTAGCGGGAGGGAAGAGACCCAGTACTTC
CASSLAVRASGREETQYF
>.|TRBV5-6|.|TRBJ2-7
TGTGCCAGCAGCCGGCTACTACTCGAGCAGTACTTC
CASSRLLLEQYF
>.|TRBV5-6|.|TRBJ1-2
TGTGCCAGCAGCTTCCCCGTGGCAGGTGGCTACACCTTC
CASSFPVAGGYTF
>.|TRBV7-2|.|TRBJ1-5
TGTGCCAGCAGCTTAGGGACAGTGAATAGCAATCAGCCCCAGCATTTT
CASSLGTVNSNQPQHF
>.|TRBV29-1|.|TRBJ2-3
TGCAGCGTTGCCAGGGGAGGAGATACGCAGTATTTT
CSVARGGDTQYF
>TRBD1|TRBV28|few|TRBJ1-5
TGTGCCAGCGGTGACAGGGCGGACCAGCCCCAGCATTTT
CASGDRADQPQHF
>TRBD2|TRBV10-1|.|TRBJ2-3
TGCGCCAGCAGCCTTAGCGGGAGGGCCGGAGATACGCAGTATTTT
CASSLSGRAGDTQYF
>.|TRBV5-5|.|TRBJ2-7
TGTGCCAGCAGCACGAGGGAGGAGCAGTACTTC
CASSTREEQYF